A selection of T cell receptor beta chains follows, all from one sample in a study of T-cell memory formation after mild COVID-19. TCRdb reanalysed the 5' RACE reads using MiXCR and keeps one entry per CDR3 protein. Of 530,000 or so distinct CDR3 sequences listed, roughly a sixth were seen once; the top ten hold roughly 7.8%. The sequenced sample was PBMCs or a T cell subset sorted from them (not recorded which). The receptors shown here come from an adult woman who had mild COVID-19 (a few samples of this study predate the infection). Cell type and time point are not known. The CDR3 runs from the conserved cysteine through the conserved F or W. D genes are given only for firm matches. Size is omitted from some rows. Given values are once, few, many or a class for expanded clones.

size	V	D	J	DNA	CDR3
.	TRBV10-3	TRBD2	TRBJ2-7	TGTGCCATCAGACCCGGGGAGGGACCCTACGAGCAGTACTTC	CAIRPGEGPYEQYF
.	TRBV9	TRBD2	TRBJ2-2	TGTGCCAGCAGCGATAGCGGGACGAACACCGGGGAGCTGTTTTTT	CASSDSGTNTGELFF
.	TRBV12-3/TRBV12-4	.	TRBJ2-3	TGTGCCAGCAGTTTGGACCCCGGCAGGGCAGATACGCAGTATTTT	CASSLDPGRADTQYF
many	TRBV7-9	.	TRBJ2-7	TGTGCCAGCAGCCCTACGAGTTACGAGCAGTACTTC	CASSPTSYEQYF
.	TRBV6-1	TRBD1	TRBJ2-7	TGTGCCAGCAGTGTCTCCGGGACAGACCCCTCCTACGAGCAGTACTTC	CASSVSGTDPSYEQYF
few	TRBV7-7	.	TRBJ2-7	TGTGCCAGCAGCTTAGGGCAGGCGGACGAGCAGTACTTC	CASSLGQADEQYF
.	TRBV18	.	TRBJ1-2	TGTGCCAGCTCACCACCACAGGTCGGCTACACCTTC	CASSPPQVGYTF
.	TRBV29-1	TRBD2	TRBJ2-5	TGCAGCGTGGGACTAGCGGGAACCGAGACCCAGTACTTC	CSVGLAGTETQYF
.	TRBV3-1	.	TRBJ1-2	TGTGCCAGCAGCCAAGGGGGGCTCTACACCTTC	CASSQGGLYTF
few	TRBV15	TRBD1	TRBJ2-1	TGTGCCACCTCGGACAGGGTTTTAAATGAGCAGTTCTTC	CATSDRVLNEQFF
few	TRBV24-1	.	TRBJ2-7	TGTGCCACCAGTGTTAGCGGCTCCTACGAGCAGTACTTC	CATSVSGSYEQYF
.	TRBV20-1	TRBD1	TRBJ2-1	TGCAGTGCTTCGGGACAGGGAAGTAGGGTTTCCTACAATGAGCAGTTCTTC	CSASGQGSRVSYNEQFF
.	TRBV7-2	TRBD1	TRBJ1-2	TGTGCCAGCAGCTTAGGGGGGACAGGGGGTGTTTATGGCTACACCTTC	CASSLGGTGGVYGYTF
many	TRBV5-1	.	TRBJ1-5	TGCGCCAGCAGCTTGGAGGGTTATCAGCCCCAGCATTTT	CASSLEGYQPQHF
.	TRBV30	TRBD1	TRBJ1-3	TGTGCCTGGAGTGTCCTCGGGACAGGGCGCGGAAACACCATATATTTT	CAWSVLGTGRGNTIYF
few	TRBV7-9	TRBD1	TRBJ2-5	TGTGCCAGCAGCTCCTACCGGGACAGGGAAGAGACCCAGTACTTC	CASSSYRDREETQYF
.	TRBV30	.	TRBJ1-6	TGTGCCTGGAGTTCGTATATGAATTCACCCCTCCACTTT	CAWSSYMNSPLHF
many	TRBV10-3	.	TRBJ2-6	TGTGCCATCAGTGCGAATGGCACCTCAAGACGAAGCTCTGGGGCCAACGTCCTGACTTTC	CAISANGTSRRSSGANVLTF
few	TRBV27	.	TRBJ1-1	TGTGCCAGCAGTCACGATCAGGGGCCCACTGAAGCTTTCTTT	CASSHDQGPTEAFF